This T cell receptor (beta chain) was documented in a study of beta chain features in type 1 diabetes. The study's findings and limits: The naive, central memory and Treg TCRB repertoires showed an apparent similarity that was greater among patients than among healthy donors. PCR might favor shorter templates, but any such skew would affect patients and controls equally. The study found moderately but significantly shorter TCRB CDR3s in all four CD4+ subsets of Type 1 diabetes patients.

CDR1 is MRHNA and CDR2 is SNTAGT in the germline V gene. V lost 5 bases to trimming and J lost 0 bases, with 11 bases between them. The CDR3 extends over 15 amino acids. Central memory, naive, regulatory and stem cell-like memory CD4+ cells were sorted by CD45RO/CCR7/CD25/CD127/CD95/CD27. On this clone itself: Its antigen is not identified.

Sequencing targeted expressed TCRB transcripts, as all isolated RNA had been reverse transcribed. Samples of naive, central memory and regulatory T cells yielded a mean of about 3.9 million reads. Sequencing used immunoSEQ multiplex PCR; TCRdb keeps in-frame clones, though not all of them. The sample lists nearly 700,000 clones, under 15% occurring once. This chain connects TRBV6-4 to TRBJ2-1; D call uncertain. Specimen: naive CD4+ T cells from blood. This receptor was identified in a man aged 18 to 29 with type 1 diabetes. CDR3 sequence: CASSWTVSSYNEQFF. As DNA, the CDR3 is TGTGCCAGCAGTTGGACGGTGAGCTCCTACAATGAGCAGTTCTTC.